These 13 T cell receptor beta chains were sequenced from one sample in a study of cytomegalovirus exposure and HLA in healthy donors. The PCR employed 60 Vbeta primers together with 13 Jbeta primers. Sequenced by immunoSEQ multiplex PCR; TCRdb stores in-frame clones only, minus some. The data contain about 89,000 clones, 85% of them singletons. What was sequenced was PBMCs. The receptor set was obtained from a man aged 35 to 55 in good health and CMV-seropositive.

The chain carries TRBV11-3 and TRBJ1-4; D might be TRBD1 (6 bases). This CDR3 comprises 17 residues. Deletions cut 3 bases from V and 4 bases from J, with 18 bases between. Germline V gives CDR1 SGHNT, CDR2 YENEEA. This CDR3 is CASSFSLGGGRNEKLFF. CDR3 bases: TGTGCCAGCAGCTTTTCATTGGGTGGGGGCCGTAATGAAAAACTGTTTTTT.

CDR3 residues: CASSPDLGARTEAFF. CDR3 in DNA: TGTGCCAGCAGCCCGGATCTTGGGGCTCGGACTGAAGCTTTCTTT. The rearrangement uses TRBV5-5 and TRBJ1-1; perhaps TRBD1 as D (5 bases). Germline loops: CDR1 SGHKS, CDR2 YYEKEE (reference sequence). V lost 4 bases and J lost 5, with 18 bases in between. The CDR3 consists of 15 residues.

This rearrangement joins TRBV21-1 to TRBJ2-6; whether TRBD1, the table's D call, matches the DNA was not checked. TRBV21-1 is a pseudogene segment. The CDR3 is 16 amino acids. The CDR3 DNA reads as TGTGCCAGCAGCCCGCCCTCAGACTCTGGGGCCAACGTCCTGACTTTC. Translated, it gives CASSPPSDSGANVLTF.

This clone was seen a handful of times. The J gene is TRBJ1-1, the V gene TRBV7-9, with D hard to call. The V gene lost 6 bases and the J gene lost 6 bases, with 11 bases spanning the gap. Germline CDR1 SEHNR, CDR2 FQNEAQ (reference sequence). This CDR3 comprises 12 residues. CDR3 nucleotide sequence: TGTGCCAGCAGGCCCCCCCAGGCTGAAGCTTTCTTT. This codes for CASRPPQAEAFF.

CDR3 region: CASSDLQAGGNTIYF. The CDR3 coding sequence is TGTGCCAGCAGCGACCTACAGGCTGGCGGAAACACCATATATTTT. The chain carries TRBV7-8 and TRBJ1-3; D may be TRBD1 (5 bases). V lost 5 bases and J 4 bases, leaving 15 bases between the germline ends. The CDR3 is made up of 15 amino acids. From germline, CDR1 is SGHVS and CDR2 FQNEAQ.

V usage is TRBV19 and J usage is TRBJ1-2; perhaps TRBD1 as D (5 bases). Trimming left V 4 bases short and J 2 bases short, with 8 bases between. CDR3 length equals 13 residues. Germline CDR1 is LNHDA and CDR2 is SQIVND (reference sequence). CDR3 sequence reads: CASSRNRNYGYTF. In DNA form, the CDR3 reads TGTGCCAGTAGTAGGAACAGGAACTATGGCTACACCTTC. The full variable domain, its missing parts supplied by reference TRBV19 and TRBJ1-2, is DGGITQSPKYLFRKEGQNVTLSCEQNLNHDAMYWYRQDPGQGLRLIYYSQIVNDFQKGDIAEGYSVSREKKESFPLTVTSAQKNPTAFYLCASSRNRNYGYTFGSGTRLTVV.

The chain combines TRBV19 with TRBJ2-7, with TRBD1 identical over 11 bases. This CDR3 has 15 residues. Per germline, CDR1 LNHDA and CDR2 SQIVND (reference sequence). The ends lost 5 bases at V and 1 base at J; junction bases unmatched: 4. CDR3 DNA sequence: TGTGCCAGTAGTCCAGGACAGGGGGCTTCCTACGAGCAGTACTTC. Its protein is CASSPGQGASYEQYF. Full variable domain (outside the CDR3, taken from reference TRBV19 and TRBJ2-7): DGGITQSPKYLFRKEGQNVTLSCEQNLNHDAMYWYRQDPGQGLRLIYYSQIVNDFQKGDIAEGYSVSREKKESFPLTVTSAQKNPTAFYLCASSPGQGASYEQYFGPGTRLTVT.

The chain uses TRBV6-5 and TRBJ2-5; D perhaps matches TRBD2 (5 bases). The CDR3 is 12 amino acids. Trimming cost V 10 bases and J 4 bases, with 13 bases left between them. Germline V gene lookup returns CDR1 MNHEY and CDR2 SVGAGI. This CDR3 is CATRGPGETQYF. The CDR3 region has the DNA TGTGCCACCCGAGGGCCCGGAGAGACCCAGTACTTC.

The chain uses TRBV10-2 and TRBJ1-2; 7 positions match TRBD1. From germline, CDR1 is WSHSY and CDR2 SAAADI. This CDR3 has 14 residues. The V and J ends lost 3 bases and 7 bases, in that order; junction bases with no gene match: 8. The CDR3 DNA sequence: TGCGCCAGCAGTGAAGCGTTAGGGGGCGGTGGCTACACCTTC. As protein: CASSEALGGGGYTF.

The rearrangement joins TRBV29-1 to TRBJ2-3, with D unresolved. The CDR3 consists of 13 residues. The ends were cut back, 1 base at V and 2 bases at J, with 7 bases in the middle. Per the germline V gene, CDR1 is SQVTM and CDR2 is ANQGSEA. CDR3 sequence (DNA): TGCAGCGTTGAAGGACTTAACACAGATACGCAGTATTTT. Protein sequence: CSVEGLNTDTQYF.

The chain carries TRBV7-9 and TRBJ2-3; the match to TRBD2 covers 11 bases. J was trimmed by 6 bases and V by 5 bases; bases with no gene match: 10. CDR1 and CDR2 from the germline V gene are SEHNR and FQNEAQ (reference sequence). The CDR3 covers 16 residues. CDR3 protein: CASSTLAGGNRDTQYF. DNA for the CDR3: TGTGCCAGCAGCACCTTAGCGGGGGGGAACCGGGATACGCAGTATTTT.

The chain couples TRBV12-5 to TRBJ2-5; TRBD2 agrees at 7 bases. The V and J ends lost 6 bases and 2 bases, in that order; junction bases with no gene match: 6. Germline CDR1 is LGHNT and CDR2 is FRNRAP. The CDR3 has 14 amino acids. In DNA, the CDR3 is TGTGCTAGTGGGTGGGGGGGACCACAAGAGACCCAGTACTTC. It encodes CASGWGGPQETQYF.

The gene calls are TRBV7-9 and TRBJ1-6; D possibly corresponds to TRBD1 (5 bases). The V end lost 7 bases, the J end lost 7 bases, and 14 bases lay between the germline ends. CDR1 is SEHNR and CDR2 is FQNEAQ in the germline V gene (reference sequence). This CDR3 comprises 14 residues. The DNA of the CDR3 is TGTGCCAGCACCAGTACAGGCCAGAATTCACCCCTCCACTTT. This codes for CASTSTGQNSPLHF.